This T cell receptor beta chain derives from a study of response to subunit inactivated influenza vaccine. Trimming took 4 bases from V and 4 from J; bases not matched to a gene: 9. The CDR3 runs 17 residues. The germline V gene encodes CDR1 SGHTA and CDR2 FQGNSA. Regarding the study as a whole: The authors proposed limited new T cell recruitment per seasonal influenza vaccination.

TCRdb reanalysed the RT-PCR reads using MiXCR and keeps one entry per CDR3 protein. This table holds fewer than 750,000 distinct CDR3 sequences, 13% to 15% found once. This clonotype was counted between two and nine times. Its antigen is currently unknown. The chain carries TRBV7-2 and TRBJ2-5; 13 positions match TRBD2. Sample: PBMCs from blood, taken roughly 12 days after vaccination. The sequence came from a man in his fifties who received an inactivated influenza vaccine. CDR3 in amino acids: CASSSNRLAGGGETQYF. The DNA for the CDR3 is TGTGCCAGCAGCTCAAATCGACTAGCGGGGGGTGGAGAGACCCAGTACTTC.